This TCR beta chain was captured by sequencing in a study of OX40 agonist ivuxolimab in advanced cancers. CDR1 is MDHEN and CDR2 is SYDVKM in the germline V gene. V was shortened by 6 bases and J by 5 bases, with 17 bases between the two germline ends. This CDR3 has 15 residues. TCRdb keeps only in-frame clones here, not all; method: immunoSEQ multiplex PCR. In the table there are tens of thousands of clones, almost 85% of which are singletons. V is TRBV28 and J is TRBJ1-5; D is possibly TRBD1 (6 bases). The sequence came from an adult with an advanced solid tumor such as melanoma, head and neck, liver or kidney cancer. Sample: CD4+ or CD8+ T cells sorted from blood, taken in a trial of the OX40 agonist ivuxolimab. The CDR3 DNA reads TGTGCCAGCAGCCCAACCGACAGGTGGTATCAGCCCCAGCATTTT. This codes for CASSPTDRWYQPQHF. The full variable domain, in which reference TRBV28 and TRBJ1-5 provide the parts outside the CDR3, is DVKVTQSSRYLVKRTGEKVFLECVQDMDHENMFWYRQDPGLGLRLIYFSYDVKMKEKGDIPEGYSVSREKKERFSLILESASTNQTSMYLCASSPTDRWYQPQHFGDGTRLSIL.